This T cell receptor beta chain was documented in a study of blood T cell repertoires in COVID-19. V lost 0 bases, J lost 4 bases, and 12 bases lay in between. The CDR3 length is 15 residues. Germline V gene lookup returns CDR1 KGHSH and CDR2 LQKENI. TCRdb's copy holds only in-frame clones and misses some; the assay was immunoSEQ multiplex PCR. The sample holds about 160,000 clones, around four fifths seen once. What was sequenced was peripheral blood. The chain links TRBV18 to TRBJ1-2; weak D call: TRBD1 (5 bases). This clonotype was obtained from a man aged 65 to 79 with acute or convalescent COVID-19. Written as DNA, the CDR3 is TGTGCCAGCTCACCACCGACAGCCGGTCCCTATGGCTACACCTTC. Encoded protein: CASSPPTAGPYGYTF.